This T cell receptor (beta chain) was observed in a study of T cell responses to AZD1222 COVID-19 vaccine. About the study: Pooled in the analysis were second doses at about 4 or about 12 weeks.

On this clone itself: Its antigen is currently unknown.

Some clones are missing from TCRdb's copy, which holds only in-frame ones; the method was immunoSEQ multiplex PCR. This table holds roughly 100,000 clones, around 94% found once. The study's findings and limits: Among the donors, most were white British and more were female, and clonal diversity was possibly underestimated.

Germline lookup yields CDR1 SGHDT and CDR2 YYEEEE. The CDR3 contains 15 residues. V was clipped by 8 bases and J by 2 bases, with 17 bases between them. The sample here was peripheral blood, taken on day 0 of AZD1222 vaccination. The chain is built from TRBV5-6 and TRBJ1-5, with D possibly being TRBD1 (5 bases). The receptor's source is an adult in good health. The chain's CDR3 is CASTYGGWGNQPQHF. DNA of the CDR3: TGTGCCAGTACCTACGGGGGATGGGGCAATCAGCCCCAGCATTTT.